These 18 T cell receptor beta chains originate from one sample sequenced in a study of blood T cell repertoires in COVID-19. The protocol was immunoSEQ multiplex PCR, while the TCRdb copy is restricted to in-frame clones and leaves out a portion. The sample lists some 300,000 clones, 85% to 90% occurring once. Source material: peripheral blood. The receptors come from a man aged 65-85 years with acute or convalescent COVID-19.

The gene calls are TRBV5-1 and TRBJ1-5; a weak D match, TRBD1 (5 bases). Germline CDR1 is SGHRS and CDR2 is YFSETQ. V shed 4 bases and J shed 3 bases, with 11 bases lying between them. The CDR3 runs 14 residues. CDR3 nucleotides: TGCGCCAGCAGCCCCGGGGGGTTCAATCAGCCCCAGCATTTT. The encoded protein is CASSPGGFNQPQHF.

This clone came up once. V is TRBV3-1 (or the pseudogene TRBV3-2) and J is TRBJ2-6, with a weak D call TRBD2 (5 bases). The CDR3 runs to 13 residues. The V gene lost 1 base and the J gene lost 13 bases, with 11 bases spanning the gap. The germline V gene encodes CDR1 LGHDT and CDR2 YNNKEL (reference sequence). DNA of the CDR3: TGTGCCAGCAGCCAAGCGGGAACGGAAGTCCTGACTTTC. Amino acids: CASSQAGTEVLTF.

V gene TRBV24-1 combines with J gene TRBJ2-4; D not resolved. The CDR3 is 14 residues long. Per germline, CDR1 KGHDR and CDR2 SFDVKD. V gave up 8 bases and J gave up 0 bases, with 10 bases separating them. The CDR3 coding sequence is TGTGCCACCACAAACAGCTTAGCCAAAAACATTCAGTACTTC. This codes for CATTNSLAKNIQYF.

The chain couples TRBV28 to TRBJ2-2; possibly TRBD2 for D (6 bases). The CDR3 loop spans 13 amino acids. Germline V lookup: CDR1 MDHEN, CDR2 SYDVKM. Trimming left V 5 bases short and J 6 bases short, with 10 bases between. CDR3 residues: CASSTGLPGELFF. CDR3 nucleotide sequence: TGTGCCAGCAGTACGGGACTCCCCGGGGAGCTGTTTTTT.

The chain is built from TRBV6-2 or TRBV6-3 and TRBJ2-7, with 13 nucleotides matching TRBD2. The CDR3 is 14 residues long. Germline V gives CDR1 MNHEY, CDR2 SVGEGT. Germline trimming cut 4 bases from V and 4 bases from J; bases unmatched to any gene: 1. CDR3 nucleotides: TGTGCCAGCAGTTGGACTAGCGGGAGTTACGAGCAGTACTTC. Its translation is CASSWTSGSYEQYF.

The chain is built from TRBV19 and TRBJ1-2; 9 nucleotides align to TRBD1. The CDR3 is 15 residues long. Germline V lookup: CDR1 LNHDA, CDR2 SQIVND (reference sequence). Trimming at V came to 3 bases and at J to 8 bases, leaving 10 bases not matched to a gene. The CDR3 sequence: CASSIPGTGLEGYTF. In nucleotides, the CDR3 is TGTGCCAGTAGTATCCCCGGGACAGGGCTTGAAGGCTACACCTTC.

This clone was seen a single time. V usage is TRBV6-5 and J usage is TRBJ2-5; D is perhaps TRBD2 (6 bases). This CDR3 spans 15 amino acids. Germline loops: CDR1 MNHEY, CDR2 SVGAGI. V gave up 5 bases and J gave up 5 bases, with 18 bases separating them. The CDR3 DNA is TGTGCCAGCAGTCGGGATCCTATAGGAGGGGAGACCCAGTACTTC. Protein sequence: CASSRDPIGGETQYF.

The rearrangement uses TRBV10-3 and TRBJ2-3; 13 nucleotides align to TRBD2. The trim removed 8 bases at V and 0 bases at J, leaving 11 bases unmatched. The CDR3 is 18 residues long. Germline V gene lookup returns CDR1 ENHRY and CDR2 SYGVKD. This CDR3 is CAIAGGRTSGSSTDTQYF. The CDR3 coding sequence is TGTGCCATCGCGGGGGGAAGGACTAGCGGGAGTAGCACAGATACGCAGTATTTT.

The chain is built from TRBV2 and TRBJ2-1; 9 bases fit TRBD1. Trimming cost V 7 bases and J 7 bases; bases outside gene matches: 11. The CDR3 spans 15 residues. CDR1 and CDR2 from the germline V gene are SNHLY and FYNNEI. The CDR3 DNA reads as TGTGCCAGCACCCTAGGACAGGGGATGGGGAATGAGCAGTTCTTC. Translating it yields CASTLGQGMGNEQFF. Together with reference TRBV2 and TRBJ2-1, the CDR3 gives the full variable domain: EPEVTQTPSHQVTQMGQEVILRCVPISNHLYFYWYRQILGQKVEFLVSFYNNEISEKSEIFDDQFSVERPDGSNFTLKIRSTKLEDSAMYFCASTLGQGMGNEQFFGPGTRLTVL.

There are a few counts of this clone. The gene calls are TRBV5-1 and TRBJ1-2; the D gene is possibly TRBD1 (5 bases). V was pared by 4 bases and J by 3 bases, with 16 bases between. Germline loops: CDR1 SGHRS, CDR2 YFSETQ. The CDR3 is made up of 15 amino acids. Here the CDR3 reads CASSPPDRRDYGYTF. The CDR3 nucleotides are TGCGCCAGCAGCCCTCCTGACAGACGAGACTATGGCTACACCTTC.

V and J are TRBV6-5 and TRBJ2-7; 8 positions agree with TRBD1. The V segment lost 6 bases and the J segment 2 bases; nucleotides outside the gene matches: 6. CDR1 and CDR2 from the germline V gene are MNHEY and SVGAGI. The CDR3 length is 14 residues. CDR3: CASSGTGQTYEQYF. Written as DNA, the CDR3 is TGTGCCAGCAGCGGGACAGGCCAAACCTACGAGCAGTACTTC.

This chain's CDR3 is CASWRGGWEETQYF. In nucleotides, the CDR3 is TGCGCCAGCTGGAGAGGGGGTTGGGAAGAGACCCAGTACTTC. The chain has TRBV5-1 and TRBJ2-5; D might be TRBD1 (6 bases). With 7 bases removed from V and 3 bases from J, the gap between germline ends came to 16 bases. CDR3 length equals 14 residues. Germline V CDR1 and CDR2: SGHRS, YFSETQ.

The rearrangement links TRBV30 to TRBJ1-2; D unresolved. V was cut by 1 base and J by 2 bases, with 11 bases left in between. The CDR3 spans 14 residues. Germline loops: CDR1 GTSNPN, CDR2 SVGIG (reference sequence). The CDR3 is CAWSGEAHNYGYTF. CDR3 coding DNA: TGTGCCTGGAGTGGCGAGGCCCACAACTATGGCTACACCTTC.

The CDR3 DNA reads TGCGCCAGCAGCTTGGGACAGGGAAGCCAGCCCCAGCATTTT. Its protein product is CASSLGQGSQPQHF. The chain joins TRBV5-1 to TRBJ1-5; TRBD1 aligns across 7 bases. V gave up 0 bases and J gave up 7 bases; unmatched junction bases: 4. The CDR3 has 14 residues. The germline V gene has CDR1 SGHRS and CDR2 YFSETQ.

To note about this clone: Other DNA sequences of this sample code for an identical CDR3. The genes are TRBV5-8 and TRBJ2-1; 10 positions match TRBD1. The CDR3 has 16 residues. Germline CDR1 is SGHTS and CDR2 is YDEGEE. V shed 4 bases and J 8 bases; nucleotides not matched to a gene: 12. The chain's CDR3 is CASSPGGQGVSDEQFF. CDR3 in DNA: TGTGCCAGCAGCCCGGGAGGACAGGGGGTTTCGGATGAGCAGTTCTTC.

This chain joins TRBV14 and TRBJ2-1; TRBD2 aligns across 7 bases. The CDR3 spans 16 residues. V lost 4 bases and J lost 0; bases outside the gene matches: 6. Per germline, CDR1 SGHDN and CDR2 FVKESK. DNA for the CDR3: TGTGCCAGCAGCCTCCTAGCGGCTAGCTCCTACAATGAGCAGTTCTTC. It is translated as CASSLLAASSYNEQFF.

The V gene is TRBV25-1, the J gene TRBJ2-7; no firm D call. The V gene's germline CDR1 is MGHDK and CDR2 SYGVNS. V was cut by 2 bases and J by 5 bases, with 13 bases left in between. The CDR3 sequence is 14 residues long. The DNA of the CDR3 is TGTGCCAGCAGTGAACCCGGCAGGAAGAACGAGCAGTACTTC. This encodes CASSEPGRKNEQYF.

This chain joins TRBV19 and TRBJ1-2, with 9 positions matching TRBD1. V lost 10 bases, J lost 4 bases, and 10 bases stayed unmatched. The germline V gene has CDR1 LNHDA and CDR2 SQIVND (reference sequence). The CDR3 covers 14 residues. The CDR3 DNA reads as TGTGCCACAAGTCAAAACAGGGGGCCCTATGGCTACACCTTC. This gives the protein CATSQNRGPYGYTF.